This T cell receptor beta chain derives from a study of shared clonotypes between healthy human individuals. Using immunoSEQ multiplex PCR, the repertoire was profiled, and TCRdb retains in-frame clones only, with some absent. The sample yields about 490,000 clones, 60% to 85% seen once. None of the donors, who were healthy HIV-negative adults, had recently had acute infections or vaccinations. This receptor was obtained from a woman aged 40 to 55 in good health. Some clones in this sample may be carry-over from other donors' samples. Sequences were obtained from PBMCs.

DNA for the CDR3: TGTGCCAGCAGCCTGACGGGACTAGCCAAAAACATTCAGTACTTC. It translates to CASSLTGLAKNIQYF. The rearrangement uses TRBV14 and TRBJ2-4; possibly TRBD2 for D (6 bases). CDR3 size: 15 residues. Per germline, CDR1 SGHDN and CDR2 FVKESK. V lost 4 bases and J lost 0, with 10 bases in between.